Listed below are T cell receptor beta chains from one sample, sequenced in a study of T cells in Graves' hyperthyroidism and ophthalmopathy. One entry per CDR3 protein, called by TCRdb with MiXCR from the multiplex PCR reads. The sample holds a few hundred thousand distinct CDR3 sequences, 15% to 18% seen once. Sequenced input: blood. These receptors came from a woman aged 18-35 years with Graves' hyperthyroidism that later progressed to Graves' ophthalmopathy. Each CDR3 is given with its conserved first and last residue. D genes are given only for firm matches. Size tells how often a clone was seen (once, few, many) or the class of an expanded clone, and some rows leave it out.

j_call v_call clone_size d_call cdr3_nt cdr3_aa
TRBJ2-7 TRBV4-3 few . TGCGCCAGCAGCCAAGATATAGGGTCCGCCTACGAGCAGTACTTC CASSQDIGSAYEQYF
TRBJ2-1 TRBV19 . . TGTGCCAGTAGTACCACAGGAACTAGGAGCTCCTACAATGAGCAGTTCTTC CASSTTGTRSSYNEQFF
TRBJ2-7 TRBV2 many . TGTGCCAGCCAGGGGCCCTCCTACGAGCAGTACTTC CASQGPSYEQYF
TRBJ1-6 TRBV27 few . TGTGCCAGTGGGACCCCCCTCCACTTT CASGTPLHF
TRBJ2-1 TRBV9 few TRBD2 TGTGCCAGCAGCGCCAGGACTAGCGGGAGCAATGAGCAGTTCTTC CASSARTSGSNEQFF
TRBJ2-1 TRBV5-6 few . TGTGCCAGCAGCGGAAGGGGGGGGTGGGAGCAGTTCTTC CASSGRGGWEQFF
TRBJ2-7 TRBV15 few TRBD2 TGTGCCACCAGCAGAGATAGGACTAGCAGAAGCTCCTACGAGCAGTACTTC CATSRDRTSRSSYEQYF
TRBJ2-3 TRBV20-1 . TRBD2 TGCAGTGCCAGCGCTACGGGACTAGCGATAGATACGCAGTATTTT CSASATGLAIDTQYF
TRBJ1-2 TRBV4-1 few . TGCGCCAGCAGCCAAGATGGGAATGGCTACACCTTC CASSQDGNGYTF
TRBJ2-1 TRBV28 . TRBD2 TGTGCCAGCAGTTTAGTGTATAGCGGGTTCGAGGGATCCTACAATGAGCAGTTCTTC CASSLVYSGFEGSYNEQFF
TRBJ2-7 TRBV20-1 . TRBD2 TGCAGTGCTAGAGACGGGACTAGCGGGAGGGCCGAGCAGTACTTC CSARDGTSGRAEQYF
TRBJ2-5 TRBV20-1 once . TGCAGTGCTAAGAGGACAGTCCAAGAGACCCAGTACTTC CSAKRTVQETQYF
TRBJ2-4 TRBV20-1 many . TGCAGTGGTCGCCCAGGGGTCGGTAACATTCAGTACTTC CSGRPGVGNIQYF
TRBJ1-1 TRBV6-1 many . TGTGCCAGCAACACAGGTTTGAACACTGAAGCTTTCTTT CASNTGLNTEAFF
TRBJ2-7 TRBV27 many . TGTGCCAGCAGTCAGGGAAGTAATGACTACGAGCAGTACTTC CASSQGSNDYEQYF
TRBJ2-7 TRBV7-9 many TRBD1 TGTGCCAGCAGCGAATGGACAGGCTCCTACGAGCAGTACTTC CASSEWTGSYEQYF
TRBJ1-1 TRBV12-3/TRBV12-4 . TRBD1 TGTGCCAGCATCATAGGGGACAGGGGCCCCTCCTTGATATTT CASIIGDRGPSLIF
TRBJ2-2 TRBV12-5 . TRBD2 TGTGCTAGTGGTTCCGCGACTAGCGGCTGGCACACCGGGGAGCTGTTTTTT CASGSATSGWHTGELFF
TRBJ1-1 TRBV13 . . TGTGCCAGCAGCTTATTCCAGGGGTTTTCCGAGAACACTGAAGCTTTCTTT CASSLFQGFSENTEAFF
TRBJ2-5 TRBV28 many TRBD1 TGTGCCAGCAGTTCCGGACAGGCCCAAGAGACCCAGTACTTC CASSSGQAQETQYF
TRBJ2-7 TRBV5-1 many . TGCGCCAGCAGCTTGGACCCGGGAACAACCTACGAGCAGTACTTC CASSLDPGTTYEQYF
TRBJ2-3 TRBV12-3/TRBV12-4 many TRBD2 TGTGCCAGCAGTTCCCGACTAGCCCGGGTCCGGGCAGATACGCAGTATTTT CASSSRLARVRADTQYF
TRBJ1-5 TRBV20-1 . . TGCAGTGCTAGAGGGACAGATTCTTATAGCAATCAGCCCCAGCATTTT CSARGTDSYSNQPQHF
TRBJ2-5 TRBV11-2 many TRBD1 TGTGCCAGCAGCCGCCCCAGAGGACAGGGGACCGAGACCCAGTACTTC CASSRPRGQGTETQYF
TRBJ2-2 TRBV2 many . TGTGCCAGCAGTCAAGAAGGAGGGGCGGCCGGGGAGCTGTTTTTT CASSQEGGAAGELFF
TRBJ2-7 TRBV7-3 . . TGTGCCAGCGGAGTGGGGGGCTCCTACGAGCAGTACTTC CASGVGGSYEQYF
TRBJ2-2 TRBV29-1 . . TGCAGCGTGGGGGGGACAGGATGGAACACCGGGGAGCTGTTTTTT CSVGGTGWNTGELFF
TRBJ2-2 TRBV12-3/TRBV12-4 many . TGTGCCAGCAGTCGCTTCCTGAACACCGGGGAGCTGTTTTTT CASSRFLNTGELFF
TRBJ2-1 TRBV7-3 many TRBD2 TGTGCCAGCAGCCCCCCGGGGGGTAATGAGCAGTTCTTC CASSPPGGNEQFF
TRBJ2-2 TRBV19 . . TGTGCCAGTACAAGCCGGTCGGGGGAGCTGTTTTTT CASTSRSGELFF
TRBJ2-3 TRBV29-1 many TRBD2 TGCAGCGTTGATTCCGGACTAGTCTCCACAGATACGCAGTATTTT CSVDSGLVSTDTQYF
TRBJ2-7 TRBV2 many TRBD1 TGTGCCAACTACCGGGACAGGGGGCTTGAGCAGTACTTC CANYRDRGLEQYF
TRBJ2-1 TRBV28 many TRBD2 TGTGCCAGCAGTTTTTTGCACCCACTAGCGGGAGTGAGGGCGGGGGTCTACAATGAGCAGTTCTTC CASSFLHPLAGVRAGVYNEQFF
TRBJ2-4 TRBV20-1 . TRBD2 TGCAGTGCCCGACTAGCCGGGGTGAACATTCAGTACTTC CSARLAGVNIQYF
TRBJ2-1 TRBV19 few . TGTGCCAGTAGTATAGGTTCGGGGCTTGGGAATGAGCAGTTCTTC CASSIGSGLGNEQFF
TRBJ2-7 TRBV4-2 many . TGTGCCAGCAGCCAAGAGTCAGGAGGAGTGTCCTACGAGCAGTACTTC CASSQESGGVSYEQYF
TRBJ1-3 TRBV7-6 few . TGTGCCAGCAGCGCTTTATACAGGGATCACTCTGGAAACACCATATATTTT CASSALYRDHSGNTIYF
TRBJ2-1 TRBV15 many TRBD2 TGTGCCACCAGCAGAGTTTTTAGCGGGAGAGGGGATGAGCAGTTCTTC CATSRVFSGRGDEQFF
TRBJ2-2 TRBV4-3 . TRBD2 TGCGCCAGCAGCACAGGGCAACTAGCGGGACCCGGGGAGCTGTTTTTT CASSTGQLAGPGELFF
TRBJ2-1 TRBV19 few TRBD2 TGTGCCAGTAGTATAGAGGCTAGCGGGAGGAACGCTGAGCAGTTCTTC CASSIEASGRNAEQFF
TRBJ1-5 TRBV7-2 . TRBD1 TGTGCCAGCAGCTCCGGGACAGCCCTAAGTCAGCCCCAGCATTTT CASSSGTALSQPQHF
TRBJ2-7 TRBV6-1 . . TGTGCCAGCAGGCTTAGCATCTACGAGCAGTACTTC CASRLSIYEQYF
TRBJ1-1 TRBV19 . . TGTGCCAGTAGTATGGTACAAGGGCGGAAGCTGAACACTGAAGCTTTCTTT CASSMVQGRKLNTEAFF
TRBJ2-5 TRBV7-2 many . TGTGCCAGCAGCTTACCGGGGGCGCGAGAGACCCAGTACTTC CASSLPGARETQYF
TRBJ2-5 TRBV24-1 many TRBD1 TGTGCCACCAGTGACTCGGGACAGATGACGGAGACCCAGTACTTC CATSDSGQMTETQYF
TRBJ2-1 TRBV6-2/TRBV6-3 . . TGTGCCAGCAGTTACTCGAGACAGGAACTCTCCTACGAGCAGTTCTTC CASSYSRQELSYEQFF
TRBJ2-7 TRBV9 few TRBD2 TGTGCCAGCAGCGTAGCCCCGGGCGGGGGGACCTACGAGCAGTACTTC CASSVAPGGGTYEQYF
TRBJ2-3 TRBV20-1 few TRBD2 TGCAGCGCCCCCGGGGCTAGCGGGGGTCCAGATACGCAGTATTTT CSAPGASGGPDTQYF
TRBJ2-7 TRBV12-3/TRBV12-4 many TRBD2 TGTGCCAGCAGTTTTATTAGCGGGAGCTACGAGCAGTACTTC CASSFISGSYEQYF
TRBJ2-2 TRBV3-1 few . TGTGCCAGCACACGAATCCTTTCGGGAGCCGGGGAGCTGTTTTTT CASTRILSGAGELFF
TRBJ2-5 TRBV5-1 few . TGCGCCAGCAGCTTGTCCAGACCCCAAGAGACCCAGTACTTC CASSLSRPQETQYF
TRBJ2-5 TRBV7-9 many . TGTGCCAGCAGCTTCAGGGAAGAGACCCAGTACTTC CASSFREETQYF
TRBJ2-1 TRBV2 many TRBD2 TGTGCCAGGAACTTAGGGACTAGCTTCAATGAGCAGTTCTTC CARNLGTSFNEQFF
TRBJ1-2 TRBV13 few . TGTGCCAGCAGCGACGAACAGGGAGGCAACTATGGCTACACCTTC CASSDEQGGNYGYTF
TRBJ2-5 TRBV3-1 . TRBD2 TGTGCCAGCAGCCAAGCGGGAGGGCCCTTTGAGACCCAGTACTTC CASSQAGGPFETQYF
TRBJ2-1 TRBV27 many . TGTGCCAGCAGTCCGAGGAGAGCCTATGGAAATGAGCAGTTCTTC CASSPRRAYGNEQFF
TRBJ1-4 TRBV3-1 few . TGTGCCAGCAGCCCCGTCCGGGGCAAACTGTTTTTT CASSPVRGKLFF
TRBJ2-7 TRBV5-1 many . TGCGCCAGCAGCAAAGGGGGTGGCGAGCAGTACTTC CASSKGGGEQYF
TRBJ2-1 TRBV9 many . TGTGCCAGCAGCGCACTAGCCCGGCCGTACAATGAGCAGTTCTTC CASSALARPYNEQFF